This T cell receptor (beta chain) comes out of a study of beta chain features in type 1 diabetes. V shed 5 bases, J shed 8 bases, and the junction held 7 bases outside the gene matches. This CDR3 spans 15 amino acids. Per germline, CDR1 SGHTA and CDR2 FQGTGA. Naive, central memory, regulatory and stem cell-like memory cells within the CD4+ compartment were sorted using CD45RO/CCR7/CD25/CD127/CD95/CD27. Without exception, sorted populations had purity beyond 95%. This clone was detected a few times. Its antigen is as yet unknown. Within the sample, other DNA sequences also encode this same CDR3. Expressed TCRB transcripts were sequenced because the entire RNA isolate underwent reverse transcription. TCRdb's table, derived via immunoSEQ multiplex PCR, lists solely in-frame clones and lacks some. The data contain about 930,000 clones, around a sixth of them singletons. Broader study findings: Sequencing the cDNA could make cells with high TCR expression show up more than they should. Fewer insertions but more deletions were seen at VDJ junctions in type 1 diabetes patients.

The sample taken for sequencing was naive CD4+ T cells from blood. The sequence was collected from a woman aged 18 to 35 in good health. The rearrangement uses TRBV7-3 and TRBJ2-1, with 12 nucleotides matching TRBD2. CDR3 loop: CASSLLAGGPDEQFF. CDR3 nucleotides: TGTGCCAGCAGCCTACTAGCGGGAGGACCCGATGAGCAGTTCTTC.